This paragraph covers one T cell receptor (beta chain) sequence. The data derive from a study of blood T cell repertoires in COVID-19. As for the study in general: Samples taken during acute and convalescent COVID-19 were collected in the United States, Italy and Spain. The cDNA or gDNA used as material had been derived from T cells, B-cell-depleted T cells, or PBMCs.

Sequencing used immunoSEQ multiplex PCR; TCRdb keeps in-frame clones, though not all of them. The repertoire holds around 170,000 clones, with 90% as singletons. Trimming took 5 bases from V and 6 from J, leaving 16 bases between them. The CDR3 is 14 residues long. Germline V gene data show CDR1 as MNHEY and CDR2 as SVGEGT. This chain connects TRBV6-2 or TRBV6-3 to TRBJ1-1; D not certain. The origin of this receptor is a man aged 50-60 years with acute or convalescent COVID-19. The material sequenced was peripheral blood. The CDR3 sequence is CASSLRGGWSEAFF. CDR3 DNA: TGTGCCAGCAGTCTACGAGGTGGGTGGTCTGAAGCTTTCTTT.